These 24 T cell receptor beta chains were all obtained from the same sample, sequenced in a study of T cell responses to AZD1222 COVID-19 vaccine. TCRdb's table, derived via immunoSEQ multiplex PCR, lists solely in-frame clones and lacks some. The sample shows around 140,000 clones, over 85% of them seen only once. The sample here was peripheral blood, taken on day 0 of AZD1222 vaccination. The receptor source for this set is an adult in good health.

A single count supports this clone. The rearrangement uses TRBV6-5 and TRBJ1-1; unclear D gene. The germline gives CDR1 MNHEY, CDR2 SVGAGI. The CDR3 extends over 11 amino acids. V lost 7 bases, J lost 0 bases, and 3 bases lay in between. The CDR3 DNA is TGTGCCAGCAAGATGAACACTGAAGCTTTCTTT. Translation gives CASKMNTEAFF.

The chain combines TRBV5-4 with TRBJ1-2; the D gene is possibly TRBD1 (6 bases). The CDR3 consists of 13 residues. V was cut by 4 bases and J by 7 bases, with 14 bases left in between. Per germline, CDR1 SGHNT and CDR2 YYREEE (reference sequence). DNA of the CDR3: TGTGCCAGCAGCCCCCAGGGGTCCTTTGGCTACACCTTC. Translating it yields CASSPQGSFGYTF.

The rearrangement joins TRBV19 to TRBJ2-7, with D possibly matching TRBD1 (5 bases). Germline lookup yields CDR1 LNHDA and CDR2 SQIVND (reference sequence). V dropped 5 bases and J dropped 0 bases, with 11 bases sitting between them. CDR3 length: 14 residues. CDR3: CASSQRQTSYEQYF. The DNA of the CDR3 is TGTGCCAGTAGTCAGCGACAGACCTCCTACGAGCAGTACTTC.

This clone was observed a handful of times. J is TRBJ2-7 and V is TRBV19; possibly TRBD2 for D (6 bases). The CDR3 extends over 14 amino acids. Germline CDR1 is LNHDA and CDR2 is SQIVND (reference sequence). Trimming removed 3 bases from V and 3 bases from J, with 12 bases in between. The CDR3: CASSILRGDYEQYF. The CDR3 DNA follows: TGTGCCAGTAGTATCCTGCGGGGTGACTACGAGCAGTACTTC.

The rearrangement links TRBV18 to TRBJ1-2; D not certain. This CDR3 region has 13 residues. Trimming left V 6 bases short and J 6 bases short, with 14 bases between. The V gene's germline CDR1 is KGHSH and CDR2 LQKENI. CDR3 amino acids: CASSLDEADGYTF. As DNA, the CDR3 is TGTGCCAGCTCCCTAGACGAGGCCGATGGCTACACCTTC.

The V and J genes are TRBV6-5 and TRBJ2-5; tentatively, D is TRBD2 (6 bases). The CDR3 totals 14 residues. From germline, CDR1 is MNHEY and CDR2 SVGAGI. Trimming shortened V by 7 bases and J by 1 base, and 13 bases separated the two germline ends. The CDR3 coding sequence is TGTGCCAGCACTCCACGGAGGGTCCAAGAGACCCAGTACTTC. It yields the protein CASTPRRVQETQYF.

The V and J genes are TRBV9 and TRBJ2-7; tentative D call: TRBD1 (6 bases). Germline V gene sequence: CDR1 SGDLS, CDR2 YYNGEE. Between the trimmed V and J ends, which lost 3 bases and 0 bases, there was a span of 16 bases. The CDR3 has 16 residues. In DNA form, the CDR3 reads TGTGCCAGCAGCGCCCGGGACACTCGAAGCTCCTACGAGCAGTACTTC. It encodes CASSARDTRSSYEQYF.

This rearrangement joins TRBV6-5 to TRBJ2-7, with TRBD1 matching over 7 bases. Germline lookup yields CDR1 MNHEY and CDR2 SVGAGI. CDR3 length: 12 amino acids. With V trimmed by 10 bases and J by 6 bases, 9 bases remained unmatched. DNA for the CDR3: TGTGCCACCAAAACGACAGGGAGCGAGCAGTACTTC. It translates to CATKTTGSEQYF.

This sequence joins TRBV7-3 and TRBJ2-3; TRBD2 agrees at 12 bases. Germline values: CDR1 SGHTA, CDR2 FQGTGA. CDR3 length: 15 residues. J lost 5 bases, V lost 5 bases, and 5 bases had no gene match. CDR3 in amino acids: CASSAPSGRVDTQYF. The CDR3 DNA reads TGTGCCAGCAGCGCTCCTAGCGGGAGGGTAGATACGCAGTATTTT.

V usage is TRBV20-1 and J usage is TRBJ2-1; D ambiguous. The CDR3 has 11 amino acids. V was cut by 5 bases and J by 9 bases, with 11 bases left in between. Per germline, CDR1 DFQATT and CDR2 SNEGSKA (reference sequence). The CDR3 is CSALKRVEQFF. The CDR3 coding sequence is TGCAGTGCTCTTAAAAGGGTTGAGCAGTTCTTC.

This clone occurred once. CDR3 coding DNA: TGTGCCACCAGCAGAGACCTCGGGATCACCAATGAGCAGTTCTTC. This gives the protein CATSRDLGITNEQFF. The gene calls are TRBV15 and TRBJ2-1; D perhaps matches TRBD2 (5 bases). Germline-derived CDR1 and CDR2 are LNHNV and YYDKDF (reference sequence). CDR3 size: 15 residues. The V end lost 0 bases, the J end lost 6 bases, and 12 bases lay between the germline ends. Full variable domain (missing parts from reference TRBV15 and TRBJ2-1): DAMVIQNPRYQVTQFGKPVTLSCSQTLNHNVMYWYQQKSSQAPKLLFHYYDKDFNNEADTPDNFQSRRPNTSFCFLDIRSPGLGDTAMYLCATSRDLGITNEQFFGPGTRLTVL.

The rearrangement joins TRBV27 to TRBJ2-3; TRBD2 agrees at 7 bases. This CDR3 region has 15 residues. Germline V gene data show CDR1 as MNHEY and CDR2 as SMNVEV (reference sequence). V was clipped by 1 base and J by 1 base; unmatched bases: 2. CDR3 sequence reads: CASSLYTSGTDTQYF. The DNA of the CDR3 is TGTGCCAGCAGTTTATATACTAGCGGCACAGATACGCAGTATTTT.

This clone was seen a handful of times. The chain links TRBV19 to TRBJ1-5, with no clear D. Per germline, CDR1 LNHDA and CDR2 SQIVND (reference sequence). V lost 1 base and J lost 0, with 7 bases in between. The length of the CDR3 is 15 residues. The DNA for the CDR3 is TGTGCCAGTAGTATAGGACATTATAGCAATCAGCCCCAGCATTTT. This translates into CASSIGHYSNQPQHF.

This chain uses TRBV5-1 with TRBJ1-2; D is perhaps TRBD1 (5 bases). This CDR3 comprises 17 residues. Germline CDR1 is SGHRS and CDR2 is YFSETQ. Trimming shortened V by 0 bases and J by 3 bases, and 18 bases separated the two germline ends. The chain's CDR3 is CASSLDLTAKRDYGYTF. In DNA form, the CDR3 reads TGCGCCAGCAGCTTGGACTTGACAGCTAAACGAGACTATGGCTACACCTTC.

This clone was detected a few times. DNA for the CDR3: TGTGCCAGCAGTACAGGGATACTCGGGGCCCAGTACTTC. Amino acid sequence: CASSTGILGAQYF. This chain joins TRBV28 and TRBJ2-5; D perhaps matches TRBD1 (6 bases). The ends were cut back, 5 bases at V and 9 bases at J, with 16 bases in the middle. The CDR3 covers 13 residues. Germline assignment: CDR1 MDHEN and CDR2 SYDVKM.

The chain combines TRBV12-5 with TRBJ1-6; D is ambiguous. The CDR3 has 12 amino acids. In germline, CDR1 is LGHNT, CDR2 FRNRAP. With 6 bases removed from V and 9 bases from J, the gap between germline ends came to 9 bases. The chain's CDR3 is CASGSHGSPLHF. The CDR3 DNA is TGTGCTAGTGGCTCCCACGGTTCACCCCTCCACTTT.

The rearrangement uses TRBV29-1 and TRBJ2-7; D possibly corresponds to TRBD2 (6 bases). This CDR3 is 14 amino acids long. V lost 5 bases and J 0 bases, leaving 14 bases between the germline ends. CDR1 and CDR2 (germline): SQVTM, ANQGSEA. The CDR3 loop is CSVYTSRYSYEQYF. For the CDR3, the DNA is TGCAGCGTTTATACTAGCAGATACTCCTACGAGCAGTACTTC.

On this clone itself: This specimen includes other DNA sequences encoding the same CDR3. The gene calls are TRBV6-5 and TRBJ1-1; D is unclear. V was cut by 0 bases and J by 1 base, with 6 bases left in between. Germline CDR1 MNHEY, CDR2 SVGAGI. The CDR3 is 14 residues long. CDR3 sequence reads: CASSYSEGNTEAFF. The CDR3 DNA sequence: TGTGCCAGCAGTTACTCGGAGGGGAACACTGAAGCTTTCTTT.

This chain links TRBV19 with TRBJ2-1; D not resolved. CDR1 and CDR2 (germline): LNHDA, SQIVND (reference sequence). The CDR3 spans 11 residues. V lost 7 bases, J lost 7 bases, and 8 bases lay in between. The CDR3 sequence: CASTNFNEQFF. DNA for the CDR3: TGTGCCAGTACCAATTTTAATGAGCAGTTCTTC.

This rearrangement joins TRBV6-5 to TRBJ2-7, with D uncertain. The CDR3 is 15 amino acids. CDR1 is MNHEY, CDR2 SVGAGI, per germline. The V and J ends lost 0 bases and 3 bases respectively, with 12 bases between them. CDR3 bases: TGTGCCAGCAGTTACTCGAATTACCCGGGCTACGAGCAGTACTTC. Translation: CASSYSNYPGYEQYF.

The chain's CDR3 is CASSLVAESYEQYF. As DNA, the CDR3 is TGTGCCAGCAGTTTGGTGGCGGAGTCCTACGAGCAGTACTTC. This chain uses TRBV28 with TRBJ2-7; D ambiguous. The germline CDR1 and CDR2 sequences are MDHEN and SYDVKM. This CDR3 has 14 residues. V dropped 3 bases and J dropped 1 base, with 10 bases sitting between them.

V gene TRBV10-1 combines with J gene TRBJ1-1, with unresolved D. Germline V lookup: CDR1 WNHNN, CDR2 SYGVQD (reference sequence). The ends were cut back, 6 bases at V and 7 bases at J, with 12 bases in the middle. The CDR3 has 12 residues. CDR3 residues: CASRFDNGEAFF. Written as DNA, the CDR3 is TGCGCCAGCAGGTTCGACAATGGTGAAGCTTTCTTT.

The chain employs TRBV29-1 and TRBJ1-2; possibly TRBD1 for D (6 bases). Germline-derived CDR1 and CDR2 are SQVTM and ANQGSEA. This CDR3 is 14 amino acids long. Trimming removed 0 bases at V and 8 bases at J, with 16 bases between. The CDR3 here is CSVEDRGRGQGYTF. The CDR3, as DNA: TGCAGCGTTGAAGATCGAGGTCGGGGGCAGGGCTACACCTTC.

This chain uses TRBV3-1 (or the pseudogene TRBV3-2) with TRBJ2-1; D possibly corresponds to TRBD1 (6 bases). Germline V CDR1 and CDR2: LGHDT, YNNKEL (reference sequence). The CDR3 is made up of 16 amino acids. The V end lost 4 bases, the J end lost 4 bases, and 17 bases lay between the germline ends. This CDR3 is CASSLPLQGSYNEQFF. CDR3 bases: TGTGCCAGCAGCCTCCCCTTACAGGGATCATACAATGAGCAGTTCTTC.